Listed below are T cell receptor beta chains from one sample, sequenced in a study of T cell repertoires in cytomegalovirus infection. Their antigens remain unidentified. TCRdb fed the reads into MiXCR, producing one record per CDR3 protein. The profile shows about 500,000 distinct CDR3 sequences, roughly a third of them singletons. This sample comprised cultured PBMCs, obtained from culture after CMV antigen stimulation. These receptors were taken from a human donor in good health (CMV status not recorded). Some clones in this sample may be carry-over from other donors' samples. Both conserved end residues are part of each CDR3. A D gene is named only where the DNA matches it firmly. Clone size is stated in some rows and not others, as once, few, many or a class when expanded.

CDR3: CASSAAGTPYNEQFF
DNA: TGTGCCAGCAGCGCAGCCGGGACACCCTACAATGAGCAGTTCTTC
V: TRBV7-6
J: TRBJ2-1
D: .
size: .

CDR3: CASTSARGPFPNTF
DNA: TGTGCCAGCACCTCAGCTAGGGGACCCTTCCCCAACACCTTC
V: TRBV7-2
J: TRBJ1-2
D: .
size: few

CDR3: CASSPRARTDTQYF
DNA: TGTGCCAGCAGCCCTCGGGCACGGACAGATACGCAGTATTTT
V: TRBV7-2
J: TRBJ2-3
D: .
size: many

CDR3: CATSDSSVGVGYGYTF
DNA: TGTGCCACCAGTGATTCGTCCGTGGGGGTAGGATATGGCTACACCTTC
V: TRBV24-1
J: TRBJ1-2
D: .
size: .

CDR3: CASSPLRGSGNTIYF
DNA: TGTGCCAGCAGCCCACTCAGGGGTTCTGGAAACACCATATATTTT
V: TRBV7-8
J: TRBJ1-3
D: .
size: many

CDR3: CASSHPMTGPVRANEKLFF
DNA: TGCGCCAGCAGCCACCCAATGACAGGGCCGGTGAGGGCTAATGAAAAACTGTTTTTT
V: TRBV4-1
J: TRBJ1-4
D: TRBD1
size: .

CDR3: CASSQSRGLDGNQPQHF
DNA: TGCGCCAGCAGCCAGTCCAGGGGTTTGGACGGCAATCAGCCCCAGCATTTT
V: TRBV4-3
J: TRBJ1-5
D: .
size: few

CDR3: CSVILRDRVNEKLFF
DNA: TGCAGCGTCATTCTCCGGGACAGGGTCAATGAAAAACTGTTTTTT
V: TRBV29-1
J: TRBJ1-4
D: TRBD1
size: .

CDR3: CASSLEFTGQRDEQYF
DNA: TGTGCCAGCAGCTTAGAATTCACCGGGCAGAGAGACGAGCAGTACTTC
V: TRBV7-2
J: TRBJ2-7
D: .
size: many

CDR3: CASSTEVSSNYGYTF
DNA: TGTGCCAGCAGCACAGAGGTCAGCTCCAACTATGGCTACACCTTC
V: TRBV7-2
J: TRBJ1-2
D: .
size: .

CDR3: CASSLARGPNQPQHF
DNA: TGTGCCAGCAGCTTAGCCAGGGGGCCCAATCAGCCCCAGCATTTT
V: TRBV7-8
J: TRBJ1-5
D: TRBD1
size: .

CDR3: CASRKEGGDLGGYTF
DNA: TGTGCCAGCAGAAAGGAGGGGGGGGACTTGGGAGGCTACACCTTC
V: TRBV6-5
J: TRBJ1-2
D: .
size: .

CDR3: CASSADGGSGNTIYF
DNA: TGTGCCAGCAGCGCCGACGGAGGCTCTGGAAACACCATATATTTT
V: TRBV7-2
J: TRBJ1-3
D: .
size: few

CDR3: CASSLDQAGTFNTGELFF
DNA: TGTGCCAGCAGCTTAGATCAAGCCGGGACCTTTAACACCGGGGAGCTGTTTTTT
V: TRBV7-6
J: TRBJ2-2
D: .
size: few

CDR3: CASSARGLEFANTGELFF
DNA: TGTGCCAGCAGTGCCCGAGGACTAGAGTTCGCGAACACCGGGGAGCTGTTTTTT
V: TRBV2
J: TRBJ2-2
D: TRBD2
size: .

CDR3: CASSYSTGRTTDTQYF
DNA: TGTGCCAGCAGTTACTCTACCGGGAGGACCACAGATACGCAGTATTTT
V: TRBV6-5
J: TRBJ2-3
D: TRBD2
size: .

CDR3: CASSSTAGSNQPQHF
DNA: TGTGCCAGTAGTAGCACAGCAGGTAGCAATCAGCCCCAGCATTTT
V: TRBV19
J: TRBJ1-5
D: .
size: .

CDR3: CASSSPGVTYGYTF
DNA: TGTGCCAGCAGCTCCCCGGGGGTGACCTATGGCTACACCTTC
V: TRBV7-2
J: TRBJ1-2
D: .
size: .

CDR3: CASSYRETQYF
DNA: TGTGCCAGCAGTTACCGAGAGACCCAGTACTTC
V: TRBV6-6
J: TRBJ2-5
D: .
size: many

CDR3: CASSPGVTGGHYNEQFF
DNA: TGTGCCAGCAGCCCGGGCGTAACGGGAGGACATTACAATGAGCAGTTCTTC
V: TRBV11-3
J: TRBJ2-1
D: TRBD2
size: .

CDR3: CASSFLQGGVGTLNEQFF
DNA: TGTGCCAGCAGCTTCTTACAGGGCGGTGTCGGGACCTTGAATGAGCAGTTCTTC
V: TRBV11-1
J: TRBJ2-1
D: .
size: few

CDR3: CASSFGGQREQFF
DNA: TGTGCCAGCAGCTTTGGAGGACAGCGTGAGCAGTTCTTC
V: TRBV7-2
J: TRBJ2-1
D: .
size: many

CDR3: CASSYWGGELFF
DNA: TGTGCCAGCAGTTACTGGGGGGGGGAGCTGTTTTTT
V: TRBV6-5
J: TRBJ2-2
D: .
size: .

CDR3: CASSLGDREQYF
DNA: TGTGCCAGCAGCTTGGGGGATAGAGAGCAGTACTTC
V: TRBV5-3
J: TRBJ2-7
D: .
size: .

CDR3: CSANGVINNEQFF
DNA: TGCAGTGCGAACGGGGTGATAAACAATGAGCAGTTCTTC
V: TRBV20-1
J: TRBJ2-1
D: .
size: few

CDR3: CASTRTSANTGELFF
DNA: TGTGCCAGCACAAGGACTAGCGCTAACACCGGGGAGCTGTTTTTT
V: TRBV12-3/TRBV12-4
J: TRBJ2-2
D: TRBD2
size: .

CDR3: CASSRTVYNEQFF
DNA: TGTGCCAGTAGTCGGACCGTCTACAATGAGCAGTTCTTC
V: TRBV19
J: TRBJ2-1
D: .
size: few

CDR3: CASRGGGGDRIGYTF
DNA: TGCGCCAGCCGCGGGGGGGGGGGAGACAGGATCGGCTACACCTTC
V: TRBV4-1
J: TRBJ1-2
D: .
size: few

CDR3: CASSVGDFASSYNEQFF
DNA: TGTGCCAGCAGTGTAGGGGATTTCGCGAGCTCCTACAATGAGCAGTTCTTC
V: TRBV11-1
J: TRBJ2-1
D: .
size: .

CDR3: CASSRPGAAGGGELFF
DNA: TGTGCTAGCAGCCGGCCAGGAGCCGCGGGCGGCGGGGAGCTGTTTTTT
V: TRBV7-7
J: TRBJ2-2
D: .
size: few

CDR3: CASSSQNFNTEAFF
DNA: TGTGCCAGCAGTTCCCAGAACTTTAACACTGAAGCTTTCTTT
V: TRBV12-3/TRBV12-4
J: TRBJ1-1
D: .
size: .

CDR3: CASSHLGLAGISTDTQYF
DNA: TGCGCCAGCAGCCACCTCGGGCTAGCGGGAATATCAACAGATACGCAGTATTTT
V: TRBV4-1
J: TRBJ2-3
D: TRBD2
size: .

CDR3: CASSHQSRGFNQPQHF
DNA: TGTGCCAGCAGTCACCAAAGCAGGGGATTCAATCAGCCCCAGCATTTT
V: TRBV6-5
J: TRBJ1-5
D: .
size: .

CDR3: CASSFNAATKQHGYTF
DNA: TGTGCCAGCAGCTTCAACGCCGCGACTAAACAGCATGGCTACACCTTC
V: TRBV7-8
J: TRBJ1-2
D: .
size: few

CDR3: CASSSLSGKGSKSTDTQYF
DNA: TGTGCCAGCAGTTCCCTTTCGGGAAAAGGGTCCAAAAGCACAGATACGCAGTATTTT
V: TRBV28
J: TRBJ2-3
D: .
size: .

CDR3: CASSFWREDQETQYF
DNA: TGTGCCAGCAGTTTTTGGCGGGAGGACCAAGAGACCCAGTACTTC
V: TRBV28
J: TRBJ2-5
D: TRBD2
size: .

CDR3: CATSDPGLAYNEQFF
DNA: TGTGCCACCAGTGACCCGGGACTAGCTTACAATGAGCAGTTCTTC
V: TRBV24-1
J: TRBJ2-1
D: TRBD2
size: .

CDR3: CASSYSTGAHSGNTIYF
DNA: TGTGCCAGCAGTTACTCGACGGGAGCCCACTCCGGAAACACCATATATTTT
V: TRBV6-8
J: TRBJ1-3
D: .
size: few

CDR3: CASSNRGVGNSPLHF
DNA: TGTGCCAGCAGCAACCGGGGGGTAGGAAATTCACCCCTCCACTTT
V: TRBV7-9
J: TRBJ1-6
D: .
size: .